This TCR beta chain was retrieved from a study of T cell changes during pregnancy in multiple sclerosis. V dropped 4 bases and J dropped 2; count of bases not matched to a gene: 5. This CDR3 region has 15 residues. Germline lookup yields CDR1 SGHRS and CDR2 YFSETQ. Using immunoSEQ multiplex PCR, the repertoire was profiled, and TCRdb retains in-frame clones only, with some absent. The table has 65,000 to 85,000 clones, about nine tenths seen once. The clonotype originates from a female donor with multiple sclerosis, enrolled in a pregnancy study. The chain carries TRBV5-1 and TRBJ2-1; TRBD2 matches 8 bases. Material: CD4+ T cells from peripheral blood mononuclear cells, obtained after pregnancy. CDR3 residues: CASSPTSGAYNEQFF. The CDR3 nucleotides are TGCGCCAGCAGCCCCACTAGCGGAGCCTACAATGAGCAGTTCTTC.